This TCR beta chain was captured by sequencing in a study of regulatory T cells in long-lasting Graves disease. At least ten counts were recorded for this clonotype. Combining iRepertoire HTBI primers with Arm-PCR of CDR3 regions, the authors built TCR beta libraries. TCRdb reprocessed the multiplex PCR reads via MiXCR and lists one record per CDR3 protein. The profile shows 350,000 to 400,000 distinct CDR3 sequences, about a sixth of them singletons. Time point denoted: newly diagnosed GD, antithyroid drugs for less than 3 months. RNA isolated from PBMCs was used to make the TCR library. The data also belong to a second study, concerning T cells in Graves' hyperthyroidism and ophthalmopathy.

The specimen comprised peripheral blood mononuclear cells (PBMCs), sampled at new diagnosis, from a patient treated with antithyroid drugs. This TCR was recovered from a woman in her late teens or twenties with Graves disease.

In nucleotides, the CDR3 is TGCAGTGCTAGAGATCCCCTTCGGCAGGACACCACCTACGAGCAGTACTTC. Protein sequence: CSARDPLRQDTTYEQYF. This chain connects TRBV20-1 to TRBJ2-7; a weak D match, TRBD1 (5 bases). Between the trimmed V and J ends, which lost 0 bases and 2 bases, there was a span of 20 bases. The CDR3 is 17 residues long. From germline, CDR1 is DFQATT and CDR2 SNEGSKA (reference sequence).